The source of this T cell receptor (beta chain) is a study of T cells in Graves' hyperthyroidism and ophthalmopathy (dated 2019 in TCRdb). The study in broad terms: Peripheral blood was collected at initial diagnosis, before any treatment. A discovery cohort of about 95 patients, roughly 45 with Graves' ophthalmopathy and approximately 60 with stable Graves' hyperthyroidism, was used to find distinguishing TCR V-J signatures. Whether ophthalmopathy could be predicted prospectively was tested in an independent validation cohort made up of 18 to 20 hyperthyroidism patients plus 17 patients who later progressed to ophthalmopathy. The 85 to 100 discovery patients were divided at random into training and test sets in a 7:3 ratio. The study also compared thyroid tissue and blood T-cell repertoires from 6 or 7 Graves' hyperthyroidism patients. After blood sampling, hyperthyroidism patients were treated with methimazole at a starting dose of 30 mg daily, and ophthalmopathy patients were treated with high-dose intravenous methylprednisolone. The paper reports TCR Vbeta CDR3 sequencing of roughly 140 peripheral blood samples: around 41 ophthalmopathy, about 75 hyperthyroidism and approximately 17 progressor patients. Study-wide findings and limitations: In validation, the model predicted progression to ophthalmopathy with about 71% sensitivity and approximately 74% specificity, a median of 6.5 months before onset. No statistical method was used to fix the sample size in advance, and group allocation was not hidden from the investigators. Most expanded thyroid clonotypes (frequency above 0.001) were also detected in blood, suggesting blood repertoires may reflect thyroid immune responses. In cross-validation, a model built on a 13 V-J signature told ophthalmopathy apart from stable hyperthyroidism with 87.88% sensitivity and roughly 82% specificity, and in testing the same model reached 80%/75%.

Note on this clonotype: Its antigen specificity is not known. This may be a read error, as it is one base from a much larger clone.

The germline V gene provides CDR1 SGHVS and CDR2 FQNEAQ. The CDR3 sequence holds 14 residues, the cysteine and phenylalanine included. Only CDR3 DNA is held: 42 bases, read in frame from base 1. V loses 5 bases, J loses 13 bases, and the germline ends lie 21 bases apart. The TCR beta CDR3 regions were amplified from RNA transcripts. A first-round RT-PCR of the TCR CDR3 used the HTBI primer set with the Qiagen OneStep RT-PCR kit. The libraries were constructed in a second round of multiplex PCR and then size-selected and purified. Sequencing of the libraries was done on an Illumina HiSeq2000 using paired-end 100 bp reads. In the source study's methods: Raw data were processed with SOAPnuke, discarding reads with adapters, uncalled bases, mean Phred below 15, or no exact constant-primer or identifier match. High-quality paired reads were merged with COPE v1.2.5, and unique nucleotide sequences were defined as clonotypes. Clonotypes were aligned to IMGT TRBV, TRBD and TRBJ reference segments using MiTCR v1.1. The analysis included only V-J combinations with a frequency above 0.0001, which together covered 99% to 99.2% of the repertoires. The TCS score was defined as the ratio of F50 (clonal expansion) to E x V (chaos), calculated using BLOSUM62-based TCRdist between CDR3 peptides within each V-J. Welch's t-statistics and random forest reduced 500 to 650 V-J features to under 15, which were used in a naive Bayes classifier (R e1071). The raw public data were reprocessed by TCRdb itself: fastp quality trimming at Q25, MiXCR clonotype calling, in-frame beta chains only. Every distinct CDR3 protein forms one entry, paired with its most common genes and DNA. The V and J calls, along with clone size, are taken from TCRdb and not from the paper's own processing. For this sample there are 370,000 or so distinct CDR3 sequences; roughly 25% appear just once. The top ten constitute 73% of the sample.

A patient counted as having stable Graves' hyperthyroidism if no progression to ophthalmopathy occurred over 18 months of follow-up. The hyperthyroidism patients were between 18 and 65 years old and newly diagnosed, with a disease duration of less than 2 months. Exclusion was applied to patients with uncontrolled infections, other autoimmune diseases, pregnancy or lactation. Clinical symptoms, serum thyroxine and TRAb, thyroid ultrasound, and orbital computed tomography formed the basis for the diagnoses. PBMCs were separated from roughly 9.3 ml of fresh peripheral blood using Ficoll-Paque density gradient centrifugation. Total RNA was extracted with Trizol reagent, and quality was checked on an Agilent 2100 Bioanalyzer.

The sequencing sample was made of blood. This receptor was obtained from a man over 45 with Graves' hyperthyroidism. This chain is built from TRBV7-8 and TRBJ1-5; no D segment can be confidently identified. The CDR3 region: CASSIQIRQGPQHF. The DNA sequence reads TGTGCCAGCAGCATCCAAATCCGGCAAGGCCCTCAGCATTTT.